The clone carrying this T cell receptor beta chain was seen repeatedly, ten times or more. The sample belongs to a study of T cells in Graves' hyperthyroidism and ophthalmopathy. RNA transcripts were the template for amplifying TCR beta CDR3 regions. In the first-round RT-PCR of the TCR CDR3, the HTBI primer set was used. TCRdb reprocessed the multiplex PCR reads with MiXCR, giving one entry per CDR3 protein. The sample includes hundreds of thousands of distinct CDR3 sequences, roughly 20% of them seen just once. CDR3 length equals 12 residues. The V and J ends lost 6 bases and 4 bases respectively, with 10 bases between them.

Source material: blood. V gene TRBV12-3 or TRBV12-4 combines with J gene TRBJ2-7, with a possible D match to TRBD1 (6 bases). This sequence was found in a woman aged 50 to 60 with Graves' hyperthyroidism that later progressed to Graves' ophthalmopathy. CDR3 DNA: TGTGCCAGCAGCCTCAGGGGTTACGAGCAGTACTTC. Amino acids: CASSLRGYEQYF.